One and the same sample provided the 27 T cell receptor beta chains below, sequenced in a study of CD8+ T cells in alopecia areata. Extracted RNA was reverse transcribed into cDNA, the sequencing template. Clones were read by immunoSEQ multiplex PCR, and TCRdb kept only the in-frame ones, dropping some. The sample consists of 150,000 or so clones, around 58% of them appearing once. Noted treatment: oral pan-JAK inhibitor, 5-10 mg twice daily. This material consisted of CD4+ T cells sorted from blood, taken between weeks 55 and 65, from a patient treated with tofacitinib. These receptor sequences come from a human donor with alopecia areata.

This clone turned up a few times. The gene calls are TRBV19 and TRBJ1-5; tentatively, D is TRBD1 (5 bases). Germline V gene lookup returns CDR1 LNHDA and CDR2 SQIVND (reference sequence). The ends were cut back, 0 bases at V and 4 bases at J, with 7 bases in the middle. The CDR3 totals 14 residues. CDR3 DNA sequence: TGTGCCAGTAGTATAGAGTCAGGGAATCAGCCCCAGCATTTT. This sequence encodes CASSIESGNQPQHF.

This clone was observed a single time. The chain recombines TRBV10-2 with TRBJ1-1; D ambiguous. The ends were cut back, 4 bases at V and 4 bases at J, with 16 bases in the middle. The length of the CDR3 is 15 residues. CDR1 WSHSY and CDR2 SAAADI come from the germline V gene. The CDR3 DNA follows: TGCGCCAGCAGTGCTCCGGAAGCGGGTGGCACTGAAGCTTTCTTT. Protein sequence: CASSAPEAGGTEAFF.

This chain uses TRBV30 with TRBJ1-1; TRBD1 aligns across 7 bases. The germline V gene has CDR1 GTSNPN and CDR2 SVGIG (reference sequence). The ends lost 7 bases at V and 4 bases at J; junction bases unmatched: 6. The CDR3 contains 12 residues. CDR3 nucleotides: TGTGCCTCCCACAGGGGCCGCACTGAAGCTTTCTTT. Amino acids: CASHRGRTEAFF. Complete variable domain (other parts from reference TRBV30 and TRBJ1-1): SQTIHQWPATLVQPVGSPLSLECTVEGTSNPNLYWYRQAAGRGLQLLFYSVGIGQISSEVPQNLSASRPQDRQFILSSKKLLLSDSGFYLCASHRGRTEAFFGQGTRLTVV.

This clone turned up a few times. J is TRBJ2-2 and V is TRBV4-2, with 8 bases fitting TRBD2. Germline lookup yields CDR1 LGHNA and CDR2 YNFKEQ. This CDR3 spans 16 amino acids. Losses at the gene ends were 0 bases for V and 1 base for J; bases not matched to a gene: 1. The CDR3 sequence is CASSQESGGNTGELFF. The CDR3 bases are TGTGCCAGCAGCCAAGAGAGCGGGGGGAACACCGGGGAGCTGTTTTTT.

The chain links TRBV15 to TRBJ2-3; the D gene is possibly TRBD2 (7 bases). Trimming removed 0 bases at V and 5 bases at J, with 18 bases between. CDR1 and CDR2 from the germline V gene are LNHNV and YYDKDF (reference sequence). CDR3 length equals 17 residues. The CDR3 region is CATSRDDWRGGRDTQYF. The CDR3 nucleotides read TGTGCCACCAGCAGAGATGATTGGAGGGGGGGCCGAGATACGCAGTATTTT.

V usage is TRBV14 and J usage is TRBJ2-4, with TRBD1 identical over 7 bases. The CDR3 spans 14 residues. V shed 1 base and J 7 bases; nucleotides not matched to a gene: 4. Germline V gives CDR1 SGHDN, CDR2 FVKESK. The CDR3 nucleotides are TGTGCCAGCAGCCAAGGAGGGGGCGCGAACATTCAGTACTTC. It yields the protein CASSQGGGANIQYF.

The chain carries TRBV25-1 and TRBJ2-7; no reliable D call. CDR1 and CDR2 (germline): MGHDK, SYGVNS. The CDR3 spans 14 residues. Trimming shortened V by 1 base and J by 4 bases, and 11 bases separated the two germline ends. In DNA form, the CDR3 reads TGTGCCAGCAGTGAATCAGGCCGTCTTTACGAGCAGTACTTC. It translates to CASSESGRLYEQYF.

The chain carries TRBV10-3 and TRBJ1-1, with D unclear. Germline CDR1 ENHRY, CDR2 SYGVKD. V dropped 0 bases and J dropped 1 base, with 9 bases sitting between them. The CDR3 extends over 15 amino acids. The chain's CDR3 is CAISESITKNTEAFF. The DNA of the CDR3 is TGTGCCATCAGTGAGTCGATAACCAAGAACACTGAAGCTTTCTTT.

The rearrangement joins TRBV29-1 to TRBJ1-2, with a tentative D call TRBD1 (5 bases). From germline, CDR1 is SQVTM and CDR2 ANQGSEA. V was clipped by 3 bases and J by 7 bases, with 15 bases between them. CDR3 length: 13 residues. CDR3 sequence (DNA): TGCAGCGTTGAGCGAGGGACCCCGGGTGGCTACACCTTC. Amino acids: CSVERGTPGGYTF. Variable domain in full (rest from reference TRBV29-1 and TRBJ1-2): SAVISQKPSRDICQRGTSLTIQCQVDSQVTMMFWYRQQPGQSLTLIATANQGSEATYESGFVIDKFPISRPNLTFSTLTVSNMSPEDSSIYLCSVERGTPGGYTFGSGTRLTVV.

CDR3 sequence reads: CASSTSRAMNTEAFF. The CDR3 DNA is TGTGCCAGCAGCACCTCCAGGGCCATGAACACTGAAGCTTTCTTT. The chain carries TRBV7-8 and TRBJ1-1, with D maybe TRBD1 (5 bases). V dropped 5 bases and J dropped 0 bases, with 13 bases sitting between them. CDR3 size: 15 residues. Germline V lookup: CDR1 SGHVS, CDR2 FQNEAQ. Based on the CDR3 plus reference TRBV7-8 and TRBJ1-1, the full variable domain is GAGVSQSPRYKVAKRGQDVALRCDPISGHVSLFWYQQALGQGPEFLTYFQNEAQLDKSGLPSDRFFAERPEGSVSTLKIQRTQQEDSAVYLCASSTSRAMNTEAFFGQGTRLTVV.

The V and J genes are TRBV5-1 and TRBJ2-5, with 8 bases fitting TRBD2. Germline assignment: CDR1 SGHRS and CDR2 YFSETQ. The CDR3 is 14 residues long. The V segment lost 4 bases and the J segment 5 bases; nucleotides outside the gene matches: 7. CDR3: CASSMTTSAETQYF. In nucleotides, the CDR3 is TGCGCCAGCAGCATGACGACTAGCGCGGAGACCCAGTACTTC.

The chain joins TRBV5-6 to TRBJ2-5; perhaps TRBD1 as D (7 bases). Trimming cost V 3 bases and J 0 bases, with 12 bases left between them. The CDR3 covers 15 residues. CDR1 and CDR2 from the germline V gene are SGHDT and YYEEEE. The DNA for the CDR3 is TGTGCCAGCAGCTGGCAGGGGGGCCACCAAGAGACCCAGTACTTC. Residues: CASSWQGGHQETQYF.

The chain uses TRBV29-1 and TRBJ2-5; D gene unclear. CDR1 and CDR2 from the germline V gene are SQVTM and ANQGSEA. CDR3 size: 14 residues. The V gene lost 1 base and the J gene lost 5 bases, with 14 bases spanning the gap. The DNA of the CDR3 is TGCAGCGTTGAAGGGCAGATAAGGCAGGAGACCCAGTACTTC. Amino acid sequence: CSVEGQIRQETQYF.

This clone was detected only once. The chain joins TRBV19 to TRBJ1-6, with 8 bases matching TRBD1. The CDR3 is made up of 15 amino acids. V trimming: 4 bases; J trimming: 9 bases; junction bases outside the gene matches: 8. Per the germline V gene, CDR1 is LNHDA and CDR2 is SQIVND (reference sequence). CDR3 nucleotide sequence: TGTGCCAGTAGTACATCGACAGGGGCAAGTTCACCCCTCCACTTT. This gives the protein CASSTSTGASSPLHF.

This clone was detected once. The CDR3 nucleotides read TGTGCCAGCAGCTCCCAGGGAAGCACAGATACGCAGTATTTT. It specifies CASSSQGSTDTQYF. The chain recombines TRBV7-9 with TRBJ2-3, with D possibly matching TRBD1 (5 bases). Deletions cut 4 bases from V and 0 bases from J, with 8 bases between. The CDR3 has 14 amino acids. Germline lookup yields CDR1 SEHNR and CDR2 FQNEAQ (reference sequence).

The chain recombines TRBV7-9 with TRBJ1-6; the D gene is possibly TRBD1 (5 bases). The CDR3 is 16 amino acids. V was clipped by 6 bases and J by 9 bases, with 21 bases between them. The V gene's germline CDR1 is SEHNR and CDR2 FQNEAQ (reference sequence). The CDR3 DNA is TGTGCCAGCAGTTACGAGGGGAGAATGGGTGGTTCACCCCTCCACTTT. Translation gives CASSYEGRMGGSPLHF.

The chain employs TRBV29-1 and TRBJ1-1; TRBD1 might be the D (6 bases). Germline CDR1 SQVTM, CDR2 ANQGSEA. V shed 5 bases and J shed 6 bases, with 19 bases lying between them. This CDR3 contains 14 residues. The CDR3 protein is CSVLVGGGLSEAFF. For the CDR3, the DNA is TGCAGCGTTCTGGTCGGCGGGGGCCTCTCTGAAGCTTTCTTT.

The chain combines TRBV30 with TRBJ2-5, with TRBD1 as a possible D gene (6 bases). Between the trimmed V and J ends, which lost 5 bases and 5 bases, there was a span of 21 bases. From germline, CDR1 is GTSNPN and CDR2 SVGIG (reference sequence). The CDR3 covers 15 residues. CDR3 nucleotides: TGTGCCTGGGTCCCCGCCACGAGACAGGTGGAGACCCAGTACTTC. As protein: CAWVPATRQVETQYF.

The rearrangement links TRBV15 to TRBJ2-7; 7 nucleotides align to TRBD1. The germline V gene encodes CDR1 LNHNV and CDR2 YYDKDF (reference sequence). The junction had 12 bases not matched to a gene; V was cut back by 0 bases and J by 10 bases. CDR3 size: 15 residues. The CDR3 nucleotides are TGTGCCACCAGCAGAGATTTTTCGACAGGGACAAATCAGTACTTC. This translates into CATSRDFSTGTNQYF.

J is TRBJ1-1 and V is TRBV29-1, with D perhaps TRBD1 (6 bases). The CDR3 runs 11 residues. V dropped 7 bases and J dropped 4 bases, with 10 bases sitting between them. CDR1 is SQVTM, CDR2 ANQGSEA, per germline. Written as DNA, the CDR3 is TGCAGCGGTGGACAGTCCACTGAAGCTTTCTTT. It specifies CSGGQSTEAFF. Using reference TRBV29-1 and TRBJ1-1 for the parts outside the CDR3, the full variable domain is SAVISQKPSRDICQRGTSLTIQCQVDSQVTMMFWYRQQPGQSLTLIATANQGSEATYESGFVIDKFPISRPNLTFSTLTVSNMSPEDSSIYLCSGGQSTEAFFGQGTRLTVV.

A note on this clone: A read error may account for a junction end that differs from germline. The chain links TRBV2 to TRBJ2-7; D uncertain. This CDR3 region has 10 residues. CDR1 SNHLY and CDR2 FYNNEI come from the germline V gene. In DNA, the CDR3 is TGTGCCAGCAGTTCCTATGAGCAGTACTTC. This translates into CASSSYEQYF.

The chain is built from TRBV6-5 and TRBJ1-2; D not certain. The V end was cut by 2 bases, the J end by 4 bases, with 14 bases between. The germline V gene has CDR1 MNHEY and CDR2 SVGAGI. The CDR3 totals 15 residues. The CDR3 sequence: CASSYQGVSAYGYTF. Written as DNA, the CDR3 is TGTGCCAGCAGTTACCAAGGAGTCTCAGCCTATGGCTACACCTTC.

CDR3 in DNA: TGCAGCGTTCATGCAGGGACGAACGCGAACACCGGGGAGCTGTTTTTT. This gives the protein CSVHAGTNANTGELFF. The rearrangement uses TRBV29-1 and TRBJ2-2; D may correspond to TRBD1 or TRBD2 (5 bases each). Trimming left V 5 bases short and J 0 bases short, with 16 bases between. This CDR3 has 16 residues. The germline V gene encodes CDR1 SQVTM and CDR2 ANQGSEA.

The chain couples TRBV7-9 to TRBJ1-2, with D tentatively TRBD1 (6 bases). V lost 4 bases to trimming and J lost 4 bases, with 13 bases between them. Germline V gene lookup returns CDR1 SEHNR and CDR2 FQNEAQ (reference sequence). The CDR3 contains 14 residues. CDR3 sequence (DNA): TGTGCCAGCAGCTCACACAGGGATTTCTATGGCTACACCTTC. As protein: CASSSHRDFYGYTF. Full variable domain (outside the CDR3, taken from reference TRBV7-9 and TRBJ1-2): DTGVSQNPRHKITKRGQNVTFRCDPISEHNRLYWYRQTLGQGPEFLTYFQNEAQLEKSRLLSDRFSAERPKGSFSTLEIQRTEQGDSAMYLCASSSHRDFYGYTFGSGTRLTVV.

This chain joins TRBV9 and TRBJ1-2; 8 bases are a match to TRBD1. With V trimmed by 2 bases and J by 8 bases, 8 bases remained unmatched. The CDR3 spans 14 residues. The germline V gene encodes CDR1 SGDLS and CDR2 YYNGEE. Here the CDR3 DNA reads TGTGCCAGCAGCGTGGATGGACAGGGTTGGGGCTACACCTTC. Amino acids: CASSVDGQGWGYTF.

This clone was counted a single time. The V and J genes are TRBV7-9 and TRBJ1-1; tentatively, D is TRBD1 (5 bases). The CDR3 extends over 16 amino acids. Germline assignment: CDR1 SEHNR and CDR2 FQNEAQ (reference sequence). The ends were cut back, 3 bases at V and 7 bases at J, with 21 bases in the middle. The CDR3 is CASSFVPGGEGIEAFF. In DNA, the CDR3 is TGTGCCAGCAGCTTTGTGCCAGGTGGGGAGGGGATTGAAGCTTTCTTT.

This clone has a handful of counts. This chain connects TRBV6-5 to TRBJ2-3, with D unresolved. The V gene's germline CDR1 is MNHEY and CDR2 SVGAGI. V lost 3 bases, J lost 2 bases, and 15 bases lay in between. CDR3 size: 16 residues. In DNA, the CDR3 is TGTGCCAGCAGTTATGGGCAGGAATTATACACAGATACGCAGTATTTT. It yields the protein CASSYGQELYTDTQYF.